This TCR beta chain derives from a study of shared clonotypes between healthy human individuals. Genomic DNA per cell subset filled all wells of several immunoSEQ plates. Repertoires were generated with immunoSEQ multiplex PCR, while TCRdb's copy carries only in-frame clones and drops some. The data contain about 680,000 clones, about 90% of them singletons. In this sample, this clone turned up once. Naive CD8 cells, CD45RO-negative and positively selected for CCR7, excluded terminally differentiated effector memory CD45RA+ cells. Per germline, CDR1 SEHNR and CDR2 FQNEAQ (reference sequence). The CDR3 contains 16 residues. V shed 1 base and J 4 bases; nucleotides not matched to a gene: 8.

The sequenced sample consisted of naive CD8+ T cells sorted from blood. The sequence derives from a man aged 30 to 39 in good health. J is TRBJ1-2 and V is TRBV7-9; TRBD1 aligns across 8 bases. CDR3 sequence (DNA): TGTGCCAGCAGCTTAGAAGAGAGACAGGGGATCTATGGCTACACCTTC. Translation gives CASSLEERQGIYGYTF.